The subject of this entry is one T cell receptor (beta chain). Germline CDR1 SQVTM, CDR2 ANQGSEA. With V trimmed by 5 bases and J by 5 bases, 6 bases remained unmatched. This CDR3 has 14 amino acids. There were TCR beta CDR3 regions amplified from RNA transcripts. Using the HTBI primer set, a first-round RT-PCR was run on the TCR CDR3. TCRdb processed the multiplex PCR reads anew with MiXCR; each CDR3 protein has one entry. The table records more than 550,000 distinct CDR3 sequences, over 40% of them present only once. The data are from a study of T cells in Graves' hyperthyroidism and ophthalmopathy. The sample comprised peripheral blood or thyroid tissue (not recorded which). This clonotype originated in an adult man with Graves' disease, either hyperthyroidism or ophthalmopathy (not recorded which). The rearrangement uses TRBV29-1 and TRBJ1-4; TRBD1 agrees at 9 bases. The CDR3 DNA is TGCAGCGTTCACAGGGACAGGGACAATGAAAAACTGTTTTTT. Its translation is CSVHRDRDNEKLFF.